The 3 T cell receptor beta chains below were found in one sample sequenced in a study of Tregs in tolerant kidney transplant recipients. The assay was immunoSEQ multiplex PCR, and TCRdb's table has in-frame clones only and misses some. The table shows about 94,000 clones, with 93% occurring only once. The sequencing used CD4+ T cells from blood, collected before the transplant. The origin of the receptors is a human donor who received a combined kidney and bone marrow transplant.

V usage is TRBV29-1 and J usage is TRBJ2-2; TRBD1 is a possible D gene (6 bases). Deletions cut 6 bases from V and 5 bases from J, with 13 bases between. The CDR3 has 13 amino acids. The germline V gene has CDR1 SQVTM and CDR2 ANQGSEA. This CDR3 reads CSVLQQGTGELFF. The CDR3 DNA reads as TGCAGCGTCCTCCAACAGGGAACCGGGGAGCTGTTTTTT.

Written as DNA, the CDR3 is TGTGCCAGCAGCAAAGAGGAGGGGGGGAACTCCTACGAGCAGTACTTC. It is translated as CASSKEEGGNSYEQYF. V gene TRBV21-1 combines with J gene TRBJ2-7; the table's D call, TRBD2, has no DNA check behind it. TRBV21-1 is deemed a pseudogene. CDR3 size: 16 residues.

The genes are TRBV7-9 and TRBJ2-7; D unclear. The CDR3 extends over 14 amino acids. The ends were cut back, 3 bases at V and 1 base at J, with 10 bases in the middle. CDR1 and CDR2 from the germline V gene are SEHNR and FQNEAQ (reference sequence). CDR3: CASSFYTYSYEQYF. CDR3 coding DNA: TGTGCCAGCAGCTTCTATACCTATTCCTACGAGCAGTACTTC.